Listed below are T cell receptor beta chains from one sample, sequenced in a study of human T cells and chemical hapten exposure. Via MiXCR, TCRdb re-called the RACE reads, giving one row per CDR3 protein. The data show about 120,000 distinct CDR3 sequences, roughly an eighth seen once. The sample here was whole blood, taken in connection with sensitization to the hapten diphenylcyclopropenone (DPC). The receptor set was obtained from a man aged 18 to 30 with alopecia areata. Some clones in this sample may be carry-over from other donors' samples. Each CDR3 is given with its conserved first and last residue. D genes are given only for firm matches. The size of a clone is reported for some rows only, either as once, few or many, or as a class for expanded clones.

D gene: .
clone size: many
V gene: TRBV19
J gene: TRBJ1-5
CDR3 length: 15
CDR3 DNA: TGTGCCAGTAAAGAGGCGGGGATGGAAAATCAGCCCCAGCATTTT
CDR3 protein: CASKEAGMENQPQHF

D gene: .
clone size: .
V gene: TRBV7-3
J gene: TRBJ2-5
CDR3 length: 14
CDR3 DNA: TGTGCCAGCAGCTTATCGGGCAGTCAGAAGACCCAGTACTTC
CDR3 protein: CASSLSGSQKTQYF

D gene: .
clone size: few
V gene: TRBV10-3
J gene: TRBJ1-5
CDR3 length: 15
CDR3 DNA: TGTGCCATCGGGGACGGGACGGCGAGCAATCAGCCCCAGCATTTT
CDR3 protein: CAIGDGTASNQPQHF

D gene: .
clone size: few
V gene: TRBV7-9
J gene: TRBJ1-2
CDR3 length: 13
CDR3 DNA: TGTGCCAGCAGCTTAGTGGCGGACTATGGCTACACCTTC
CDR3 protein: CASSLVADYGYTF

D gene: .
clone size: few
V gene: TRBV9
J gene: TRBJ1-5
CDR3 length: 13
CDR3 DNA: TGTGCCAGCAGCCGGGACCGAAATCAGCCCCAGCATTTT
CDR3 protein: CASSRDRNQPQHF

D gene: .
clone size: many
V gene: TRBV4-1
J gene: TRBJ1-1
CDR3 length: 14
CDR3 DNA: TGCGCCAGCAGCCACCCCCTCAGAAACACTGAAGCTTTCTTT
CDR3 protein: CASSHPLRNTEAFF

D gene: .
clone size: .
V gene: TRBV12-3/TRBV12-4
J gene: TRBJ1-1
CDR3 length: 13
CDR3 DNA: TGTGCCAGCAGTCCTACAGGGTTCGCTGAAGCTTTCTTT
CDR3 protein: CASSPTGFAEAFF

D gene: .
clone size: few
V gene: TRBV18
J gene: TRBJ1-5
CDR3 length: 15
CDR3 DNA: TGTGCCAGCTCATCGGAGATTAATGGCAATCAGCCCCAGCATTTT
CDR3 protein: CASSSEINGNQPQHF

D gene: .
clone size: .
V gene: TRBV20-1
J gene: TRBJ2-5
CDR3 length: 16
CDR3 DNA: TGCAGTGCTAGAGATCGTCTGGAGCCCATCCGGGAGACCCAGTACTTC
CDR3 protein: CSARDRLEPIRETQYF

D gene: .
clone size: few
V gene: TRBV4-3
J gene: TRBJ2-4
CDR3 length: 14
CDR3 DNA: TGCGCCAGCAGCCAAGGCACGGGGGCGGTCATTCAGTACTTC
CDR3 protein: CASSQGTGAVIQYF

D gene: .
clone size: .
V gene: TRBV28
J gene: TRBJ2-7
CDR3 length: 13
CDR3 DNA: TGTGCCAGCAGTCCAGGACACGGTTACGAGCAGTACTTC
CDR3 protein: CASSPGHGYEQYF

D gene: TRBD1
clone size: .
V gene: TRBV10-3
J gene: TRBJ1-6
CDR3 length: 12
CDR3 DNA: TGTGCCATCAGTACAGGGGGCTCACCCCTCCACTTT
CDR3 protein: CAISTGGSPLHF

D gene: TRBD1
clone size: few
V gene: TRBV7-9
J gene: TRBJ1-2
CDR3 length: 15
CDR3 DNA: TGTGCCAGCAGCCCCCAGGGGGGCGGAGGCTATGGCTACACCTTC
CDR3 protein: CASSPQGGGGYGYTF

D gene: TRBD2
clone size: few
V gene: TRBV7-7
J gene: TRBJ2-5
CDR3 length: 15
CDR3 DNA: TGTGCCAGCAGCCGCGACCTAGCGGGGTTAGAGACCCAGTACTTC
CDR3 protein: CASSRDLAGLETQYF

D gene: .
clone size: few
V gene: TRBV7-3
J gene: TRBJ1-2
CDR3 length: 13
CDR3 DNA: TGTGCCAGCAGCGGACAGTCAGACTATGGCTACACCTTC
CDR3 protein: CASSGQSDYGYTF

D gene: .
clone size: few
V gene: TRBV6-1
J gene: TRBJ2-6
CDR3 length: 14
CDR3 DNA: TGTGCCAGCAGTGTTAACTCTGGGGCCAACGTCCTGACTTTC
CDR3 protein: CASSVNSGANVLTF

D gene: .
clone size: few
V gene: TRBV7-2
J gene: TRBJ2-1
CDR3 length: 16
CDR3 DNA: TGTGCCAGCAGTCCGGCCTTGGGGAGCTCCTACAATGAGCAGTTCTTC
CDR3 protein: CASSPALGSSYNEQFF

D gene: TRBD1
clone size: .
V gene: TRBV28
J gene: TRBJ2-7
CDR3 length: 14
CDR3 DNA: TGTGCCAGCAGGAGACAGGGGACTGCCTACGAGCAGTACTTC
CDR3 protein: CASRRQGTAYEQYF

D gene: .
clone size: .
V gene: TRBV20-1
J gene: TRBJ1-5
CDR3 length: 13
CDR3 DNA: TGCAGTGCTAGAGATCATCCGGGTCAGCCCCAGCATTTT
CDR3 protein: CSARDHPGQPQHF

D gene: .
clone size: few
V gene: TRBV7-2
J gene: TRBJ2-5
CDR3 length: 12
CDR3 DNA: TGTGCCAGCAGCGCCGCCGGTGAGACCCAGTACTTC
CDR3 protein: CASSAAGETQYF

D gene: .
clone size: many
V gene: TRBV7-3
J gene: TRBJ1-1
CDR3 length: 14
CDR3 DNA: TGTGCCAGCAGCTTGGGACACGCCAGCACTGAAGCTTTCTTT
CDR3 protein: CASSLGHASTEAFF

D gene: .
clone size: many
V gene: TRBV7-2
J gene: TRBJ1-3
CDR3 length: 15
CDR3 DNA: TGTGCCAGCAGCCCACTACAGGGCGTCGGAAACACCATATATTTT
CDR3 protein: CASSPLQGVGNTIYF

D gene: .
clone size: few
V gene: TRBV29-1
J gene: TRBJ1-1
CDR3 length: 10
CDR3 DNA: TGCAGCGGTGGGAACACTGAAGCTTTCTTT
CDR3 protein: CSGGNTEAFF

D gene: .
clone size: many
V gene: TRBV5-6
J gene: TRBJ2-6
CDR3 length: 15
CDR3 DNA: TGTGCCAGCAGCTCGGGACCCACTGGGGCCAACGTCCTGACTTTC
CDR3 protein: CASSSGPTGANVLTF

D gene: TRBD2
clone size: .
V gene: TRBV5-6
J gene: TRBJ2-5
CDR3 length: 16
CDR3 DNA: TGTGCCAGCAGCTCGTACGGACTAGCGCCCGGAGAGACCCAGTACTTC
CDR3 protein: CASSSYGLAPGETQYF

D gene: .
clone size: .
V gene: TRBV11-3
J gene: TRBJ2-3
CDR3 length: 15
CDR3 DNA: TGTGCCAGCAGCTCCGCCGGACTCTCCACGGATACGCAGTATTTT
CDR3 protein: CASSSAGLSTDTQYF

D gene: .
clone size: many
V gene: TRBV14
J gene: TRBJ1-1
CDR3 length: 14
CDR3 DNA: TGTGCCAGCAGCCAAGACGGGGCGAACACTGAAGCTTTCTTT
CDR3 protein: CASSQDGANTEAFF

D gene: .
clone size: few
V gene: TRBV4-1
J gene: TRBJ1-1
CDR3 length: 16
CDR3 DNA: TGCGCCAGCAGCCAGCCACGGAGGAGCATGAACACTGAAGCTTTCTTT
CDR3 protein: CASSQPRRSMNTEAFF

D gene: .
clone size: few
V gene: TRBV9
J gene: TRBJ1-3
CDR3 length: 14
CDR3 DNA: TGTGCCAGCAGCCCATTGATAGATGGAAACACCATATATTTT
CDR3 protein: CASSPLIDGNTIYF

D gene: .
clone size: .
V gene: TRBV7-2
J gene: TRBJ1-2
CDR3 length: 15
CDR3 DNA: TGTGCCAGCAGTGCCGGTCGGGGATTACTCTATGGCTACACCTTC
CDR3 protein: CASSAGRGLLYGYTF

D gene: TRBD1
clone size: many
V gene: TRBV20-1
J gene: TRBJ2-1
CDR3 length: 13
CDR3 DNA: TGCAGTGCAACGGACAGGTCCTACAATGAGCAGTTCTTC
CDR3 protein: CSATDRSYNEQFF

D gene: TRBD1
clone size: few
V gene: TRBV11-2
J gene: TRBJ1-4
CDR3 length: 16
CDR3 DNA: TGTGCCAGCAGCCTAAGACAGGGGCCCTCTAATGAAAAACTGTTTTTT
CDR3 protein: CASSLRQGPSNEKLFF

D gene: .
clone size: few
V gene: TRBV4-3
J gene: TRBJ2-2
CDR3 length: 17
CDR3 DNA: TGCGCCAGCAGCCAGAAGCAGGGGAAGAGGGATACCGGGGAGCTGTTTTTT
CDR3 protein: CASSQKQGKRDTGELFF

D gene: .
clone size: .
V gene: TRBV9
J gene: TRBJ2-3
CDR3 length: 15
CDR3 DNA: TGTGCCAGCAGCGTAGCTACCAACCAGGCAGATACGCAGTATTTT
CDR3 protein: CASSVATNQADTQYF

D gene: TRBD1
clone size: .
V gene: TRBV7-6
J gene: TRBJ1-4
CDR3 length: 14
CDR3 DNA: TGTGCCAGCAGCTTAGGAGGGGGCAGGAGAAAACTGTTTTTT
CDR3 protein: CASSLGGGRRKLFF

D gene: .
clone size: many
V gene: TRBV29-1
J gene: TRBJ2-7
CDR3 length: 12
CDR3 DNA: TGCAGCGTTGGTAACGGGGGAGGCGAGCAGTACTTC
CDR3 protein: CSVGNGGGEQYF

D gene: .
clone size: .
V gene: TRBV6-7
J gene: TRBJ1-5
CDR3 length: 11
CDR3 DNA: TGTGCCGAAGGCGGACGTCAGCCCCAGCATTTT
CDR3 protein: CAEGGRQPQHF

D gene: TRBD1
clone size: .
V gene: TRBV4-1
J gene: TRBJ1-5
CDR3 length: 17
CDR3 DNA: TGCGCCAGCAGCGCTCGTAGGCAGGGGGCTAGCAATCAGCCCCAGCATTTT
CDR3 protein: CASSARRQGASNQPQHF

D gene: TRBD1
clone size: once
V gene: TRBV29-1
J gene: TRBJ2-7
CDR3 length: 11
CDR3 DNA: TGCAGCGTAGACAGGGGCTACGAGCAGTACTTC
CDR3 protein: CSVDRGYEQYF

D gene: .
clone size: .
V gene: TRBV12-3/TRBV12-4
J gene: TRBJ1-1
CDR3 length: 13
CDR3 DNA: TGTGCCAGCATAATGAGGGAGAACACTGAAGCTTTCTTT
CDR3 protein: CASIMRENTEAFF

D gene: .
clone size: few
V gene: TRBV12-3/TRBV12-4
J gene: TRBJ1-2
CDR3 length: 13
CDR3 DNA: TGTGCCAGCAGTTTAAGGGCAGGGAATGGCTACACCTTC
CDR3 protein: CASSLRAGNGYTF

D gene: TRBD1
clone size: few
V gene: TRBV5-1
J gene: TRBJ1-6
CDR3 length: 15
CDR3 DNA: TGCGCCAGCAGCTACCGGGACAGGATAAATTCACCCCTCCACTTT
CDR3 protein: CASSYRDRINSPLHF

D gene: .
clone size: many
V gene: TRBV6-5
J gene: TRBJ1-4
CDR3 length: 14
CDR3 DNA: TGTGCCAGCAGTTACTCGGAGATGAATGAAAAACTGTTTTTT
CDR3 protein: CASSYSEMNEKLFF

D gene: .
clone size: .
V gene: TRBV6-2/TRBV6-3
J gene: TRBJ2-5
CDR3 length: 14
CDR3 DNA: TGTGCCAGCAGTTACTCGAGAGGGTTGGAGACCCAGTACTTC
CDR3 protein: CASSYSRGLETQYF

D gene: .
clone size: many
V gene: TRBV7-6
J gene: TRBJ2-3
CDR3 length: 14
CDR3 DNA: TGTGCCAGCAGCTCCGGACTTACCACAGATACGCAGTATTTT
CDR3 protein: CASSSGLTTDTQYF

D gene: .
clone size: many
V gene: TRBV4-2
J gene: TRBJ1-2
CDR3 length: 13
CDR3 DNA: TGTGCCAGCAGCCAAGATAAAGGGGCGGGCTACACCTTC
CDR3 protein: CASSQDKGAGYTF

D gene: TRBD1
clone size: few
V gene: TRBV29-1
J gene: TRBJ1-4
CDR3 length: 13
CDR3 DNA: TGCAGCGTTCACAGGGGGCTTAATGAAAAACTGTTTTTT
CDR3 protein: CSVHRGLNEKLFF

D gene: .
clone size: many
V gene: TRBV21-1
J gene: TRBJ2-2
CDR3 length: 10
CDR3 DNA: TGTGCCAGCTGGGGCGGGGAGCTGTTTTTT
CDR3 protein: CASWGGELFF